The clone carrying this T cell receptor delta chain was counted a few times. Its antigen is not identified. Sequences come from RNA converted to cDNA by reverse transcription. CDR3 amplicons came from multiplex PCR with pooled V-gene forward and constant-region reverse primers. TCRdb re-called clones from the multiplex PCR reads using CATT. The repertoire holds over 65,000 delta-chain clones, around 35% seen once, with roughly 0.25% in the top ten. The data were obtained in a study of Vδ1+ human thymocytes. Germline V gives CDR1 TSWWSYY, CDR2 QGS. The CDR3 consists of 22 residues. Trimming removed 3 bases from V and 0 bases from J; junction bases left unmatched: 23. Study outcomes and limitations: Highly polyclonal TRG and TRD repertoires with Gaussian CDR3 length distributions appeared in thymus. Many TRG clonotypes were shared between donors; TRD repertoires were essentially private. Thymic delta-chain repertoires held roughly 18% Vdelta2 sequences and few Vdelta3, despite high sort purity.

The rearrangement joins TRDV1 to TRDJ1; 9 bases match TRDD3. The sequenced material came from Vdelta1+ gamma-delta thymocytes from the thymus. Described subset: FACS-sorted CD3+ TCRalphabeta- TCRVdelta1+ TCRVdelta2- thymocytes. This sequence originates from a boy under two years old who had congenital heart surgery. In DNA, the CDR3 is TGTGCTCTTGGGGACCATAATACGCGGGGATACGCAAATCGACCGTACACCGATAAACTCATCTTT. This translates into CALGDHNTRGYANRPYTDKLIF.